The 23 T cell receptor beta chains below all came from one sample that was sequenced in a study of cytomegalovirus exposure and HLA in healthy donors. A multiplex PCR was run with 60 Vbeta primers and 13 Jbeta primers. Libraries were prepared by immunoSEQ multiplex PCR; TCRdb keeps only in-frame clonotypes and omits some of them. Among about 120,000 clones listed, more than 65% were seen once. The sequenced sample consisted of PBMCs. Source of these receptors: a man between 18 and 35 years old in good health and CMV-seropositive.

The J gene is TRBJ2-2, the V gene TRBV7-6; TRBD2 aligns across 8 bases. Germline V CDR1 and CDR2: SGHVS, FNYEAQ. This CDR3 has 19 amino acids. V shed 0 bases, J shed 0 bases, and the junction held 9 bases outside the gene matches. CDR3 sequence reads: CASSLAEIAGYTNTGELFF. The CDR3 coding sequence is TGTGCCAGCAGCTTAGCAGAGATAGCGGGATACACGAACACCGGGGAGCTGTTTTTT.

The chain recombines TRBV27 with TRBJ2-2, with D possibly being TRBD1 (6 bases). V lost 6 bases, J lost 1 base, and 9 bases lay in between. The CDR3 covers 14 residues. Germline values: CDR1 MNHEY, CDR2 SMNVEV (reference sequence). CDR3 nucleotides: TGTGCCAGCAGCCTACAGGGGAACACCGGGGAGCTGTTTTTT. This translates into CASSLQGNTGELFF.

This sequence joins TRBV9 and TRBJ2-1; TRBD2 matches at 12 bases. The CDR3 extends over 16 amino acids. The V segment lost 4 bases and the J segment 8 bases; nucleotides outside the gene matches: 10. Germline CDR1 reads SGDLS; CDR2 reads YYNGEE. Here the CDR3 reads CASSIRLAGEMDEQFF. In DNA form, the CDR3 reads TGTGCCAGCAGCATCAGACTAGCGGGAGAAATGGATGAGCAGTTCTTC.

This clone was picked up a small number of times. The chain employs TRBV5-5 and TRBJ1-3; no clear D gene. The CDR3 totals 15 residues. Germline CDR1 SGHKS, CDR2 YYEKEE (reference sequence). The V and J ends lost 4 bases and 1 base respectively, with 12 bases between them. CDR3 loop: CASSATRGSGNTIYF. The CDR3 DNA reads TGTGCCAGCAGCGCTACACGGGGATCTGGAAACACCATATATTTT.

This clone was detected a few times. The chain uses TRBV9 and TRBJ2-3; 11 nucleotides agree with TRBD2. Germline-derived CDR1 and CDR2 are SGDLS and YYNGEE. CDR3 length: 17 residues. The V segment lost 3 bases and the J segment 2 bases; nucleotides outside the gene matches: 8. CDR3 loop: CASSASVLAGVTDTQYF. CDR3 bases: TGTGCCAGCAGCGCCTCAGTACTAGCGGGAGTCACAGATACGCAGTATTTT.

The chain joins TRBV7-6 to TRBJ1-5; weak D call: TRBD1 (5 bases). Germline CDR1 is SGHVS and CDR2 is FNYEAQ. Trimming stripped 0 bases from V and 1 base from J, with 10 bases between. This CDR3 contains 16 residues. The CDR3: CASSLAPGGSNQPQHF. In DNA, the CDR3 is TGTGCCAGCAGCTTAGCGCCCGGGGGAAGCAATCAGCCCCAGCATTTT. The complete variable domain, with remaining parts taken from reference TRBV7-6 and TRBJ1-5, reads GAGVSQSPRYKVTKRGQDVALRCDPISGHVSLYWYRQALGQGPEFLTYFNYEAQQDKSGLPNDRFSAERPEGSISTLTIQRTEQRDSAMYRCASSLAPGGSNQPQHFGDGTRLSIL.

The rearrangement joins TRBV4-1 to TRBJ2-1, with 9 bases aligning to TRBD2. CDR1 is MGHRA and CDR2 is YSYEKL in the germline V gene. V trimming: 0 bases; J trimming: 0 bases; junction bases outside the gene matches: 9. The CDR3 runs 19 residues. The CDR3 DNA reads as TGCGCCAGCAGCCAAGACCTTAGACTAGCGGCCATCTCCTACAATGAGCAGTTCTTC. This encodes CASSQDLRLAAISYNEQFF.

By frequency in the sample, this clone is medium-sized. CDR3 sequence: CASSPRVEAGWLGLFF. The CDR3 DNA reads TGCGCCAGCAGCCCCCGTGTCGAGGCTGGGTGGTTGGGTCTGTTTTTT. V gene TRBV4-1 combines with J gene TRBJ1-4, with D hard to call. The V end lost 4 bases, the J end lost 14 bases, and 26 bases lay between the germline ends. The CDR3 runs to 16 residues. Germline values: CDR1 MGHRA, CDR2 YSYEKL.

The chain couples TRBV28 to TRBJ2-7; 11 nucleotides match TRBD1. The germline gives CDR1 MDHEN, CDR2 SYDVKM. After removal of 2 bases from V and 3 bases from J, the junction contained 6 bases not matched to a gene. The CDR3 has 16 amino acids. The CDR3 sequence: CASSLPGQGGYYEQYF. In nucleotides, the CDR3 is TGTGCCAGCAGTTTACCGGGACAGGGGGGGTACTACGAGCAGTACTTC.

The chain recombines TRBV5-1 with TRBJ2-5, with 10 bases that match TRBD2. CDR3 size: 14 residues. The germline gives CDR1 SGHRS, CDR2 YFSETQ. With V trimmed by 0 bases and J by 4 bases, 0 bases remained unmatched. DNA for the CDR3: TGCGCCAGCAGCTTGGCTAGCGGGGGAGAGACCCAGTACTTC. Amino acids: CASSLASGGETQYF.

The rearrangement joins TRBV5-1 to TRBJ2-5; TRBD2 matches 11 bases. CDR1 is SGHRS, CDR2 YFSETQ, per germline. There are 17 residues in the CDR3. V lost 1 base, J lost 5 bases, and 10 bases stayed unmatched. Written as DNA, the CDR3 is TGCGCCAGCAGCTTGAGGACGGTAGCGGGAGGGGTGGAGACCCAGTACTTC. Its translation: CASSLRTVAGGVETQYF.

This chain joins TRBV18 and TRBJ2-7, with D possibly matching TRBD1 (5 bases). With 3 bases removed from V and 0 bases from J, the gap between germline ends came to 12 bases. This CDR3 region has 15 residues. Germline V gene sequence: CDR1 KGHSH, CDR2 LQKENI. CDR3: CASSPGRVSSYEQYF. CDR3 nucleotides: TGTGCCAGCTCACCGGGCAGGGTCAGCTCCTACGAGCAGTACTTC. Filled out from reference TRBV18 and TRBJ2-7, the complete variable domain reads NAGVMQNPRHLVRRRGQEARLRCSPMKGHSHVYWYRQLPEEGLKFMVYLQKENIIDESGMPKERFSAEFPKEGPSILRIQQVVRGDSAAYFCASSPGRVSSYEQYFGPGTRLTVT.

This clone was picked up a small number of times. The chain carries TRBV18 and TRBJ2-5; 10 bases map to TRBD1. Germline-derived CDR1 and CDR2 are KGHSH and LQKENI. Trimming removed 0 bases from V and 0 bases from J; junction bases left unmatched: 1. The CDR3 spans 16 residues. CDR3 amino acids: CASSPPGQGYQETQYF. DNA for the CDR3: TGTGCCAGCTCACCACCGGGACAGGGGTACCAAGAGACCCAGTACTTC.

The CDR3 DNA reads TGTGCCAGCAGCCGGGACAGTACCTACGAGCAGTACTTC. Translated: CASSRDSTYEQYF. The V and J genes are TRBV11-3 and TRBJ2-5, with 7 bases lining up with TRBD1. The assigned J gene may be wrong: the sequence end matches TRBJ2-7 better. Germline loops: CDR1 SGHNT, CDR2 YENEEA. The CDR3 sequence is 13 residues long.

This clone has just a few counts. This chain uses TRBV7-9 with TRBJ2-5, with D tentatively TRBD2 (5 bases). The ends were cut back, 1 base at V and 4 bases at J, with 19 bases in the middle. The CDR3 is 17 residues long. CDR1 and CDR2 (germline): SEHNR, FQNEAQ (reference sequence). The DNA for the CDR3 is TGTGCCAGCAGCTTAGTAGGAGTGGGAGTTTCTTTAGAGACCCAGTACTTC. Protein product: CASSLVGVGVSLETQYF.

The chain uses TRBV6-5 and TRBJ2-7; TRBD1 aligns across 7 bases. The CDR3 is 15 amino acids. CDR1 and CDR2 (germline): MNHEY, SVGAGI. V lost 0 bases to trimming and J lost 0 bases; unmatched junction nucleotides: 2. CDR3 region: CASSYSGDSSYEQYF. The CDR3, as DNA: TGTGCCAGCAGTTACTCAGGGGACAGCTCCTACGAGCAGTACTTC.

The chain is built from TRBV7-2 and TRBJ2-5; 10 bases line up with TRBD2. The ends lost 3 bases at V and 4 bases at J; junction bases unmatched: 5. The CDR3 has 15 residues. Germline values: CDR1 SGHTA, CDR2 FQGNSA. The CDR3 sequence: CASSFSGGRGETQYF. The CDR3 region has the DNA TGTGCCAGCAGCTTTAGCGGGGGGAGGGGAGAGACCCAGTACTTC.

V and J are TRBV29-1 and TRBJ2-3; TRBD1 aligns across 9 bases. The CDR3 covers 16 residues. Germline V gives CDR1 SQVTM, CDR2 ANQGSEA. With 0 bases clipped from V and 3 bases from J, the junction kept 7 bases outside the gene matches. Here the CDR3 reads CSVEDRGGTGTDTQYF. The CDR3 DNA sequence: TGCAGCGTTGAAGATAGAGGGGGGACAGGGACAGATACGCAGTATTTT.

This sequence joins TRBV14 and TRBJ2-1; D not resolved. The V end lost 0 bases, the J end lost 4 bases, and 10 bases lay between the germline ends. CDR1 SGHDN and CDR2 FVKESK come from the germline V gene. The CDR3 loop spans 15 amino acids. CDR3 residues: CASSQDLHGYNEQFF. CDR3 nucleotides: TGTGCCAGCAGCCAAGATCTTCACGGGTACAATGAGCAGTTCTTC.

In regard to this clone: The junction departs from germline at one end; a sequencing error may be responsible. This chain links TRBV7-7 with TRBJ2-2; no clear D gene. CDR1 and CDR2 from the germline V gene are SSHAT and FNYEAQ (reference sequence). The length of the CDR3 is 13 residues. This CDR3 reads CASSYGGTGELFF. The CDR3, as DNA: TGTGCTAGCAGCTACGGTGGCACCGGGGAGCTGTTTTTT. Full variable domain (rest looked up from reference TRBV7-7 and TRBJ2-2): GAGVSQSPRYKVTKRGQDVTLRCDPISSHATLYWYQQALGQGPEFLTYFNYEAQPDKSGLPSDRFSAERPEGSISTLTIQRTEQRDSAMYRCASSYGGTGELFFGEGSRLTVL.

The J gene is TRBJ1-2, the V gene TRBV6-5, with a tentative D call TRBD1 (5 bases). Germline-derived CDR1 and CDR2 are MNHEY and SVGAGI. The CDR3 is 13 residues long. V was shortened by 5 bases and J by 4 bases, with 11 bases between the two germline ends. CDR3 loop: CASSNGHAYGYTF. CDR3 coding DNA: TGTGCCAGCAGTAACGGACACGCCTATGGCTACACCTTC.

This clone appeared a few times. The V gene is TRBV5-6, the J gene TRBJ2-7, with D possibly TRBD2 on 5 matching bases. CDR3 length: 15 amino acids. V was shortened by 7 bases and J by 5 bases, with 22 bases between the two germline ends. Per the germline V gene, CDR1 is SGHDT and CDR2 is YYEEEE. Written as DNA, the CDR3 is TGTGCCAGCTCAATCATAGGACTCCTGAACAACGAGCAGTACTTC. Translating gives CASSIIGLLNNEQYF.

The V call is TRBV19, the J call TRBJ1-2; D is unclear. Per the germline V gene, CDR1 is LNHDA and CDR2 is SQIVND (reference sequence). This CDR3 is 13 amino acids long. With 8 bases removed from V and 3 bases from J, the gap between germline ends came to 13 bases. CDR3 DNA: TGTGCCAGTGAGGCTGAGAGGGACTATGGCTACACCTTC. It codes for CASEAERDYGYTF.